This TCR beta chain comes out of a study of T cells after posttransplantation cyclophosphamide (dated by TCRdb to the mid-2010s). Broadly, across the study: Using TRB sequencing, the study followed how the T cell repertoire rebuilt after myeloablative bone marrow transplantation with posttransplantation cyclophosphamide given as GVHD prophylaxis. Public TRB sequences were checked against a database of over 3,500 sequences associated with responses to pathogens, tumor antigens, self-antigens and alloantigens. Blood from all 35 or so PTCy patients with 1-year posttransplant specimens was subjected to TRB sequencing. Samples from some 33 PTCy-treated patients and fewer than 20 related bone marrow donors of those patients were subjected to antigen receptor sequencing. TRA and TRB clonality were tightly correlated in eight to ten samples, so subsequent TCR analyses focused on TRB only. TRB sequencing was also done on up to roughly 3 additional blood samples from 2 to 5.2 years after transplant in 3 patients, and on pretransplant blood from 4 patients. What the work shows at the level of the full study, not this receptor alone: The TRB repertoires of T cells infiltrating skin or the GI tract showed only limited overlap with the TRB repertoires found in blood. Across approximately 41 patients, TRB clonality was highly associated with recipient CMV seropositivity and CMV reactivation, and PTCy diversity was similar to diversity in CNI/methotrexate controls. Donor-recipient similarity was low at 1-2 months but rose over the first year, and later blood repertoires were often dominated by donor CD8+ memory clones.

Peripheral blood samples were provided by related bone marrow donors on the day of marrow donation. Peripheral blood and bone marrow mononuclear cells were isolated by Ficoll-Hypaque density centrifugation and cryopreserved. From the cysteine through the phenylalanine, the CDR3 covers 16 amino acids. Solely the CDR3 DNA is kept, with 48 bases framed from the first base. V gives up 1 base and J gives up 7 bases, and the segment between their germline ends measures 17 bases. CDR1 GTSNPN and CDR2 SVGIG are derived from the germline V gene (reference sequence). TRB sequencing used genomic DNA with the immunoSEQ assay at survey resolution or the hsTCRB kit. The study's own analysis went as follows. The immunoSEQ software handled the initial read processing, while the LymphoSeq R package was used for the repertoire analyses. For each TRB dataset, clonality was calculated as 1 minus normalized Shannon entropy, and the Gini coefficient was computed as well. Phenotypes of unsorted samples were inferred by mapping TRB sequences from sorted subsets of the recipient or donor onto the same recipient's unsorted samples. TCRdb obtained this table from immuneACCESS and retained in-frame rearrangements with V and J assigned. These tables miss some clones; where compared with another copy, unresolved V genes account for less than half of the shortfall, and the remainder is unexplained. V and J calls and clone size are those listed in that table; D and trimming were worked out from the DNA. For this sample there are about 52,000 clones; approximately 94% appear just once. In total, the top ten clones hold about 3% of the sample.

On this clone itself: This receptor's antigen is unknown. One base away there is no much larger clone; base qualities are not given.

Sequencing was done on a sample of PBMCs. The V and J segments used are TRBV30 and TRBJ1-6; the D gene assignment is ambiguous. This TCR derives from a young woman in good health and a related stem cell transplant donor. The CDR3 region reads CAWSGKRSGTNSPLHF. Here is the DNA: TGTGCCTGGAGTGGAAAGAGGAGTGGAACGAATTCACCCCTCCACTTT.